This T cell receptor beta chain was identified in a study of tumor-infiltrating lymphocytes in primary liver carcinoma. Study context: Patients, male and female, were 30 to 69 years old. Measuring about 4 to 10 cm across, the tumors were staged as T1-T3 N0M0.

Blood RNA originated from unsorted whole blood, with germline DNA additionally extracted. TCR beta cDNA came from about 500 ng total RNA, primed with a constant-region primer. Investigators got TCR beta libraries out of three nested multiplex PCR rounds, done with slightly modified ARM-PCR. Amplification in the first two PCR rounds was performed using TRBV1-TRBV30 forward primers and a C-beta reverse primer for approximately 10 cycles each. TCRdb re-derived calls from the multiplex PCR reads in MiXCR, one entry per CDR3 protein. The sample has about 200,000 distinct CDR3 sequences, around 60% seen once; the top ten hold roughly 7%. To note about this clonotype: The junction and the germline gene differ at one end; a read error may be behind it.

Germline V gene data show CDR1 as MNHEY and CDR2 as SVGEGT. This CDR3 comprises 15 residues. The source material was peripheral blood. This receptor was taken from a woman aged 55-75 years with primary liver carcinoma and hepatitis B virus infection. The V and J genes are TRBV6-2 or TRBV6-3 and TRBJ2-7, with a tentative D call TRBD2 (7 bases). The CDR3: CASSYGGALAYDQYF. CDR3 DNA: TGTGCCAGCAGTTACGGGGGGGCCCTTGCCTACGATCAGTACTTC.